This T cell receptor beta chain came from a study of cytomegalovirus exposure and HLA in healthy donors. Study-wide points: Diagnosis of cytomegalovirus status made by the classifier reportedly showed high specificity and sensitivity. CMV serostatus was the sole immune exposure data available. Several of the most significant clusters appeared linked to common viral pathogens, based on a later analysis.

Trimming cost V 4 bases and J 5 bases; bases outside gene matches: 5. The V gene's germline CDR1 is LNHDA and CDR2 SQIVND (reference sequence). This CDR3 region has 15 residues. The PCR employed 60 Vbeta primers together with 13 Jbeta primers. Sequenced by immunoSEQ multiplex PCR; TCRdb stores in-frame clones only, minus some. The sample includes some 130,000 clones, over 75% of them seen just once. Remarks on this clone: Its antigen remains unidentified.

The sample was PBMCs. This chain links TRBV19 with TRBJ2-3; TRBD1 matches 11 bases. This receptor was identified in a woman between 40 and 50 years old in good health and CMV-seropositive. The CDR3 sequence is CASSNGQGAIDTQYF. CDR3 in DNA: TGTGCCAGTAGTAACGGACAGGGGGCTATAGATACGCAGTATTTT.